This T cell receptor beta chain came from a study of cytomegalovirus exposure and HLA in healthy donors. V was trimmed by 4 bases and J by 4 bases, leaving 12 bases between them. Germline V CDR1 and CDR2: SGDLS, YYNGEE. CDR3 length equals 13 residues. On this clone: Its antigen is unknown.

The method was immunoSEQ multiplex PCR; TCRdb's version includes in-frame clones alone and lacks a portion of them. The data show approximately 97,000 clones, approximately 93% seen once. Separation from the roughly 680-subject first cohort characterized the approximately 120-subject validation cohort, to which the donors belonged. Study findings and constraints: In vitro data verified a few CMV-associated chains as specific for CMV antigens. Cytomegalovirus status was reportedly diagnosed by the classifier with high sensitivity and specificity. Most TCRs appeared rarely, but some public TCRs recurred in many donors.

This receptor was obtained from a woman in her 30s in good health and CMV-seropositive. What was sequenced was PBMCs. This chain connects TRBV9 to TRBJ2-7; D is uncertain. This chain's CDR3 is CASSPAPGYEQYF. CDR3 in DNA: TGTGCCAGCAGCCCGGCCCCAGGATACGAGCAGTACTTC.